The 30 T cell receptor beta chains below were found in one sample sequenced in a study of cytomegalovirus exposure and HLA in healthy donors. The PCR ran on 60 Vbeta and 13 Jbeta primers. Sequencing used immunoSEQ multiplex PCR; TCRdb keeps in-frame clones, though not all of them. The table includes some 220,000 clones, approximately 78% detected once. Sequences were obtained from PBMCs. These receptors were collected from a boy younger than 18 in good health and CMV-seronegative.

The gene calls are TRBV11-2 and TRBJ2-5; perhaps TRBD1 as D (5 bases). Trimming removed 5 bases at V and 1 base at J, with 20 bases between. The CDR3 spans 17 residues. CDR1 and CDR2 from the germline V gene are SGHAT and FQNNGV. The CDR3 sequence: CASSRRQYPVPQETQYF. The CDR3 nucleotides read TGTGCCAGCAGCCGTAGACAGTACCCTGTTCCCCAAGAGACCCAGTACTTC.

V is TRBV20-1 and J is TRBJ1-2, with D possibly matching TRBD1 (6 bases). V dropped 4 bases and J dropped 8 bases, with 11 bases sitting between them. Germline V lookup: CDR1 DFQATT, CDR2 SNEGSKA (reference sequence). The CDR3 has 11 amino acids. The CDR3 coding sequence is TGCAGTGCTAAGACAGGCATGGGCTACACCTTC. Its translation is CSAKTGMGYTF.

This clone was seen a handful of times. The gene calls are TRBV6-6 and TRBJ1-3; 9 bases line up with TRBD1. J was trimmed by 4 bases and V by 10 bases; bases with no gene match: 5. The CDR3 runs to 13 residues. Germline V lookup: CDR1 MNHNY, CDR2 SVGAGI (reference sequence). The CDR3 coding sequence is TGTGCCACCGGGACAGGGACGGGAAACACCATATATTTT. This encodes CATGTGTGNTIYF.

The chain recombines TRBV11-2 with TRBJ2-1, with 8 nucleotides matching TRBD2. The V segment lost 6 bases and the J segment 8 bases; nucleotides outside the gene matches: 9. The germline V gene encodes CDR1 SGHAT and CDR2 FQNNGV. The CDR3 covers 14 residues. CDR3: CASRSGSSRDEQFF. CDR3 sequence (DNA): TGTGCCAGCAGGAGCGGGAGCAGTAGGGATGAGCAGTTCTTC.

The chain joins TRBV12-5 to TRBJ1-2, with D hard to call. V dropped 2 bases and J dropped 3 bases, with 16 bases sitting between them. Germline assignment: CDR1 LGHNT and CDR2 FRNRAP. CDR3 length equals 16 residues. CDR3 coding DNA: TGTGCTAGTGGTTTGTCAACACGCCCGGGTGACTATGGCTACACCTTC. Translation gives CASGLSTRPGDYGYTF.

This clone appeared once. The junction does not match germline at one end; this may be a read error. The chain employs TRBV6-6 and TRBJ1-2, with 7 bases that match TRBD1. The CDR3 spans 12 residues. Germline V gene sequence: CDR1 MNHNY, CDR2 SVGAGI (reference sequence). The CDR3, as DNA: TGTGTCAGCACCCCGACAGGGCGTGGCTACACCTTC. It is translated as CVSTPTGRGYTF.

This chain joins TRBV6-5 and TRBJ1-4; 9 nucleotides match TRBD1. V was clipped by 2 bases and J by 7 bases; unmatched bases: 2. Germline loops: CDR1 MNHEY, CDR2 SVGAGI. The CDR3 has 14 residues. Here the CDR3 reads CASSYGTGLEKLFF. The CDR3 DNA sequence: TGTGCCAGCAGTTACGGGACAGGGCTTGAAAAACTGTTTTTT.

This clone was seen once. The chain combines TRBV5-1 with TRBJ2-3; 9 bases fit TRBD2. V shed 1 base and J 2 bases; nucleotides not matched to a gene: 8. CDR1 and CDR2 from the germline V gene are SGHRS and YFSETQ. The CDR3 spans 17 residues. The CDR3 DNA reads TGCGCCAGCAGCTTGCCCCCGGCTAGCGGGATCACAGATACGCAGTATTTT. This sequence encodes CASSLPPASGITDTQYF. Full variable domain (missing parts from reference TRBV5-1 and TRBJ2-3): KAGVTQTPRYLIKTRGQQVTLSCSPISGHRSVSWYQQTPGQGLQFLFEYFSETQRNKGNFPGRFSGRQFSNSRSEMNVSTLELGDSALYLCASSLPPASGITDTQYFGPGTRLTVL.

This clone was observed a few times. The J gene is TRBJ2-7, the V gene TRBV5-6; tentative D call: TRBD2 (6 bases). CDR1 and CDR2 (germline): SGHDT, YYEEEE. The CDR3 runs to 15 residues. The V end lost 3 bases, the J end lost 4 bases, and 17 bases lay between the germline ends. The CDR3 spells CASSYGGQGWYEQYF. DNA of the CDR3: TGTGCCAGCAGCTACGGAGGGCAGGGCTGGTACGAGCAGTACTTC.

V is TRBV7-6 and J is TRBJ2-2, with TRBD2 matching over 10 bases. Germline CDR1 and CDR2: SGHVS and FNYEAQ. V shed 3 bases, J shed 5 bases, and the junction held 18 bases outside the gene matches. The length of the CDR3 is 20 residues. The CDR3 loop reads CASSFLPSGGAELSTGELFF. CDR3 bases: TGTGCCAGCAGCTTTCTACCCAGCGGGGGGGCCGAACTTAGTACCGGGGAGCTGTTTTTT.

The chain is built from TRBV9 and TRBJ2-5, with 8 bases fitting TRBD1. Germline values: CDR1 SGDLS, CDR2 YYNGEE. This CDR3 has 13 amino acids. V lost 3 bases to trimming and J lost 4 bases; unmatched junction nucleotides: 2. The CDR3 sequence is CASSAQGAETQYF. The CDR3 nucleotides read TGTGCCAGCAGCGCGCAGGGGGCAGAGACCCAGTACTTC.

V gene TRBV19 combines with J gene TRBJ1-5, with D unresolved. The length of the CDR3 is 16 residues. Germline CDR1 reads LNHDA; CDR2 reads SQIVND (reference sequence). Trimming removed 4 bases from V and 3 bases from J, with 16 bases in between. The CDR3 loop reads CASSTSQADLNQPQHF. CDR3 DNA sequence: TGTGCCAGTAGTACATCTCAGGCAGATCTCAATCAGCCCCAGCATTTT.

The V and J genes are TRBV6-1 and TRBJ2-1; unclear D gene. This CDR3 spans 15 amino acids. With 1 base removed from V and 3 bases from J, the gap between germline ends came to 10 bases. The germline V gene encodes CDR1 MNHNS and CDR2 SASEGT. DNA of the CDR3: TGTGCCAGCAGTGAAGGGATCCCAGGCTACAATGAGCAGTTCTTC. Its translation is CASSEGIPGYNEQFF.

The J gene is TRBJ1-4, the V gene TRBV6-1; TRBD1 is a possible D gene (6 bases). Deletions cut 8 bases from V and 8 bases from J, with 15 bases between. The germline V gene encodes CDR1 MNHNS and CDR2 SASEGT. The CDR3 loop spans 13 amino acids. The CDR3 region is CASEIQGGEKLFF. CDR3 bases: TGTGCCAGCGAAATACAGGGTGGCGAAAAACTGTTTTTT.

This rearrangement joins TRBV18 to TRBJ1-1; TRBD1 matches at 10 bases. Per the germline V gene, CDR1 is KGHSH and CDR2 is LQKENI. J lost 4 bases, V lost 3 bases, and 8 bases had no gene match. The CDR3 totals 16 residues. In nucleotides, the CDR3 is TGTGCCAGCTCACCGCTCCCGGGACAGGGGACCACTGAAGCTTTCTTT. This sequence encodes CASSPLPGQGTTEAFF.

The chain uses TRBV5-6 and TRBJ2-7, with 7 bases identical to TRBD2. Germline assignment: CDR1 SGHDT and CDR2 YYEEEE. Losses at the gene ends were 3 bases for V and 0 bases for J; bases not matched to a gene: 3. The CDR3 length is 14 residues. CDR3 in DNA: TGTGCCAGCAGCTGGGAGGGATTCTCCTACGAGCAGTACTTC. It specifies CASSWEGFSYEQYF.

This clone was counted between two and nine times. V and J are TRBV30 and TRBJ1-3; a weak D match, TRBD1 (6 bases). The V gene's germline CDR1 is GTSNPN and CDR2 SVGIG (reference sequence). This CDR3 comprises 14 residues. The V gene lost 5 bases and the J gene lost 2 bases, with 13 bases spanning the gap. The CDR3 region has the DNA TGTGCCTGGGGAATACAGGGCCCTGGAAACACCATATATTTT. Protein product: CAWGIQGPGNTIYF.

J is TRBJ2-2 and V is TRBV27, with 7 bases fitting TRBD1. The germline V gene encodes CDR1 MNHEY and CDR2 SMNVEV (reference sequence). This CDR3 contains 15 residues. V lost 6 bases to trimming and J lost 2 bases; unmatched junction nucleotides: 6. In DNA, the CDR3 is TGTGCCAGCAGGTGGGGGACAGTCAACACCGGGGAGCTGTTTTTT. It encodes CASRWGTVNTGELFF.

V and J are TRBV6-1 and TRBJ2-1; 11 bases are a match to TRBD2. Germline lookup yields CDR1 MNHNS and CDR2 SASEGT. This CDR3 region has 18 residues. V was pared by 1 base and J by 7 bases, with 12 bases of the junction left unmatched. CDR3 DNA sequence: TGTGCCAGCAGTGAAGACGTAGCGGGAGGGGTAGATCGGAATGAGCAGTTCTTC. It yields the protein CASSEDVAGGVDRNEQFF.

This sequence joins TRBV6-6 and TRBJ1-6; 7 nucleotides agree with TRBD1. Germline lookup yields CDR1 MNHNY and CDR2 SVGAGI (reference sequence). The ends lost 7 bases at V and 10 bases at J; junction bases unmatched: 13. The CDR3 extends over 15 amino acids. CDR3 coding DNA: TGTGCCAGCAATCAGGGGGAGCAGGTACTATCACCCCTCCACTTT. It translates to CASNQGEQVLSPLHF.

This clone came up a few times. The gene calls are TRBV6-5 and TRBJ1-1, with D perhaps TRBD1 (6 bases). Germline CDR1 is MNHEY and CDR2 is SVGAGI. This CDR3 spans 15 amino acids. With 7 bases removed from V and 0 bases from J, the gap between germline ends came to 15 bases. The DNA of the CDR3 is TGTGCCAGCACCAGGACAGCGTTATTGAACACTGAAGCTTTCTTT. Translated, it gives CASTRTALLNTEAFF.

The rearrangement uses TRBV2 and TRBJ1-4; D call uncertain. The V and J ends lost 5 bases and 13 bases respectively, with 14 bases between them. Germline CDR1 SNHLY, CDR2 FYNNEI. The CDR3 length is 12 residues. CDR3 sequence reads: CASSPGVPGLFF. DNA of the CDR3: TGTGCCAGCAGTCCCGGAGTGCCTGGACTGTTTTTT.

J is TRBJ2-2 and V is TRBV28; TRBD1 might be the D (5 bases). Per the germline V gene, CDR1 is MDHEN and CDR2 is SYDVKM. CDR3 length: 15 amino acids. Trimming left V 3 bases short and J 5 bases short, with 13 bases between. This CDR3 reads CASSFQGVWTGELFF. The CDR3, as DNA: TGTGCCAGCAGTTTCCAAGGGGTGTGGACCGGGGAGCTGTTTTTT.

The chain carries TRBV10-3 and TRBJ2-2, with D unclear. V lost 8 bases to trimming and J lost 0 bases, with 13 bases between them. The CDR3 covers 15 residues. In germline, CDR1 is ENHRY, CDR2 SYGVKD. The CDR3 loop is CAISPEPPNTGELFF. For the CDR3, the DNA is TGTGCCATCTCCCCAGAACCTCCGAACACCGGGGAGCTGTTTTTT.

CDR3 amino acids: CASSLAATVRNEQFF. As DNA, the CDR3 is TGTGCCAGTAGTCTAGCCGCCACCGTACGGAATGAGCAGTTCTTC. This chain links TRBV19 with TRBJ2-1, with a possible D match to TRBD2 (5 bases). Germline assignment: CDR1 LNHDA and CDR2 SQIVND (reference sequence). Trimming removed 5 bases from V and 7 bases from J, with 18 bases in between. The CDR3 spans 15 residues.

CDR3 in amino acids: CASSRARVGLDEKLFF. The CDR3 nucleotides read TGTGCCAGTAGCCGGGCCAGGGTGGGATTGGATGAAAAACTGTTTTTT. The rearrangement joins TRBV19 to TRBJ1-4; perhaps TRBD1 as D (5 bases). Germline CDR1 LNHDA, CDR2 SQIVND (reference sequence). The CDR3 runs to 16 residues. The germline V and J ends were trimmed by 6 bases and 6 bases, with 20 bases remaining between them.

V gene TRBV11-2 combines with J gene TRBJ2-1; D is unclear. CDR1 and CDR2 (germline): SGHAT, FQNNGV. The V and J ends lost 4 bases and 10 bases respectively, with 14 bases between them. This CDR3 has 13 residues. The CDR3 is CASSSLNSREQFF. DNA for the CDR3: TGTGCCAGCAGCTCCCTCAATAGCCGGGAGCAGTTCTTC.

This sequence joins TRBV2 and TRBJ2-1, with 12 nucleotides matching TRBD2. CDR1 and CDR2 (germline): SNHLY, FYNNEI. The CDR3 has 12 residues. V dropped 8 bases and J dropped 12; count of bases not matched to a gene: 5. In DNA form, the CDR3 reads TGTGCCAGCCGGACTAGCGGGAACGTGCAGTTCTTC. Residues: CASRTSGNVQFF.

The rearrangement uses TRBV9 and TRBJ1-2; weak D call: TRBD1 (5 bases). The ends were cut back, 5 bases at V and 8 bases at J, with 13 bases in the middle. The CDR3 contains 12 residues. Germline CDR1 and CDR2: SGDLS and YYNGEE. As DNA, the CDR3 is TGTGCCAGCAGTCGGGGGGAGGAAGGCTACACCTTC. Translating it yields CASSRGEEGYTF. Based on the CDR3 plus reference TRBV9 and TRBJ1-2, the full variable domain is DSGVTQTPKHLITATGQRVTLRCSPRSGDLSVYWYQQSLDQGLQFLIQYYNGEERAKGNILERFSAQQFPDLHSELNLSSLELGDSALYFCASSRGEEGYTFGSGTRLTVV.

This chain joins TRBV6-1 and TRBJ1-6; a weak D match, TRBD1 (5 bases). This CDR3 spans 17 amino acids. Germline CDR1 and CDR2: MNHNS and SASEGT. The V and J ends lost 4 bases and 0 bases respectively, with 13 bases between them. CDR3 coding DNA: TGTGCCAGCAGTGGCAGGGCCCATAGCTCCTATAATTCACCCCTCCACTTT. This sequence encodes CASSGRAHSSYNSPLHF.